This TCR beta chain was identified in a study of blood T cells in healthy people across ages (dated by TCRdb to the mid-2010s). In terms of the full investigation: Template switching captured roughly one uniquely barcoded TCR beta cDNA molecule per two T cells in model experiments. Age-related changes in TCR beta repertoire diversity were measured in the study by deep sequencing normalized with unique cDNA molecular identifiers. Four age groups were formed from the donors: young (average around 15 years), middle-aged (just under 40), aged (62) and long-lived (about 80). To avoid experimental bias, donors of different ages were distributed randomly across sequencing lanes. For two donors (one aged 18 to 29 and one aged 80 or older), the study analyzed two additional independent replicas of 1 million unique cDNA reads from the same blood draw.

Library prep was done by 5' RACE. TCRdb records Illumina HiSeq 2500 as the sequencer. A second PCR of about 7 to 12 cycles was run with a J-beta primer mix and a sample-barcoded 5' primer. A unique molecular identifier was introduced onto each TCR beta cDNA molecule by a template-switch 5' adaptor carrying 12 random nucleotides. Each sample yielded at least 3 million CDR3-containing paired-end reads. All of the RNA was converted into first-strand cDNA using the Mint cDNA synthesis kit, with a TRBC-specific oligonucleotide serving as the primer. After uracil-DNA glycosylase treatment, a first 18-cycle PCR used universal primers M1SS and BC2_uni_R on all cDNA. As for the authors' bioinformatics: For normalization, 1 million high-quality reads, each with a distinct molecular identifier, were randomly selected from each sample. Instead of being binned into consensus sequences, reads that shared molecular identifiers were thrown out. MiTCR, with a Q25 quality threshold and the strictest error-elimination algorithm, was used for CDR3 identification, clonotype clustering and error correction. A nonparametric unseen species model using Euler transformation provided a lower-bound estimate of total TCR beta diversity. TCRdb passed the public sequencing reads through fastp at Q25 and MiXCR, retaining productive beta sequences. Every distinct CDR3 protein forms one entry, paired with its most common genes and DNA. The V and J calls come from TCRdb's annotation, not from the publication. The sample profile shows some 1 million distinct CDR3 sequences; 40% to 55% of them were found once. Under 20% of the sample belongs to the ten largest clones.

The CDR3, from cysteine to phenylalanine, totals 15 residues. Of all the DNA, just the CDR3 is kept, 45 bases in frame from base 1. The CDR1 and CDR2 encoded by the germline V gene are MNHEY and SVGAGI. Overall study outcomes, separate from this receptor: Because profiling used bulk unsorted PBMCs, naive and antigen-experienced compartments could not be compared conclusively. As age increased, observed TCR beta diversity per million T cells dropped in a roughly linear way, and a significant reduction was already evident by age around 41. Estimates of total diversity based on one million sequenced T cells were considered lower bounds and underestimates. Observed TCR beta diversity correlated strongly with the percentage of naive T cells measured by flow cytometry. Compared with the aged group, more naive CD4+ T cells, fewer expanded clones and increased TCR diversity were shown by the long-lived group, suggesting age selection. Because the CMV infection status of the donors was unknown, age-related changes in expanded clonotypes may potentially have been confounded.

Turning to this clonotype: It lacks a known antigen. A junction boundary mismatches the germline segment, possibly from a read error.

Systemically healthy Caucasian individuals from Russia, 35 to 50 in total and aged roughly 6 to 95 years, were included as donors. Roughly 9 milliliters of peripheral blood were drawn from each donor into EDTA-treated Vacutainer tubes. Ficoll-Paque density-gradient centrifugation was used to isolate PBMCs, with at least 6 million per sample. Total RNA, at least 6 micrograms per sample, was extracted from PBMCs with Trizol reagent. Naive CD45RAhigh/CD27high T cell percentages were measured by flow cytometry on a PBMC aliquot from every donor. The chain is made from TRBV6-5 and TRBJ1-5, and perhaps TRBD1 as D gene, on 6 matching bases. The source of this sequence is a woman aged 55-75 years in good health. Sequencing input: blood. The DNA sequence reads TGTGCCAGCGGTTACCGCCAGGGGACCAATCAGCCCCAGCATTTT. This translates into CASGYRQGTNQPQHF.